This T cell receptor (beta chain) was captured by sequencing in a study of regulatory T cells in long-lasting Graves disease. Many counts were recorded for this clonotype. Its cognate antigen is unknown. General study points: Investigators studied peripheral blood only, not thyroid tissue.

The germline V and J ends were trimmed by 7 bases and 3 bases, with 9 bases remaining between them. This CDR3 has 12 residues. The germline CDR1 and CDR2 sequences are MDHEN and SYDVKM. Arm-PCR of CDR3 regions and iRepertoire HTBI primers were the basis on which TCR beta libraries were built. TCRdb re-called the multiplex PCR reads through MiXCR, storing one row per CDR3 protein. Of approximately 400,000 distinct CDR3 sequences listed, under 25% are singletons. The time point: persistent/refractory GD, antithyroid drugs over 5 years with positive TRAb. Extracted RNA from PBMCs served as the source of the TCR library.

The sequence was collected from a female donor with Graves disease. The gene calls are TRBV28 and TRBJ1-1; D is ambiguous. Source: peripheral blood mononuclear cells (PBMCs), taken when the disease was refractory, from a patient treated with antithyroid drugs. The CDR3 DNA is TGTGCCAGCATCCTCCCGGACACTGAAGCTTTCTTT. Residues: CASILPDTEAFF. Full variable domain (missing parts from reference TRBV28 and TRBJ1-1): DVKVTQSSRYLVKRTGEKVFLECVQDMDHENMFWYRQDPGLGLRLIYFSYDVKMKEKGDIPEGYSVSREKKERFSLILESASTNQTSMYLCASILPDTEAFFGQGTRLTVV.